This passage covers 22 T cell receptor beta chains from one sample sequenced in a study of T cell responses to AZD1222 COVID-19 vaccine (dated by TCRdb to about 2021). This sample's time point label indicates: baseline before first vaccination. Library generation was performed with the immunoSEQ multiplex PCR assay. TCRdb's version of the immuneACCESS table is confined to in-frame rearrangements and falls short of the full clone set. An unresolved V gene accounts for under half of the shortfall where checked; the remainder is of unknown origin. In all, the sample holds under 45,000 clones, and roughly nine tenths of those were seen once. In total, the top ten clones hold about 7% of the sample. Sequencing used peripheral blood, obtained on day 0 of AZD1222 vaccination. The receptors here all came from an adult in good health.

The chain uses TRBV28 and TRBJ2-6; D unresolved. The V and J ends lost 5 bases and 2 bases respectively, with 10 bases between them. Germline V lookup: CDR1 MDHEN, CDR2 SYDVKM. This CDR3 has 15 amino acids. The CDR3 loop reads CASSTRSTGANVLTF. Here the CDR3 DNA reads TGTGCCAGCAGTACTCGTAGCACTGGGGCCAACGTCCTGACTTTC.

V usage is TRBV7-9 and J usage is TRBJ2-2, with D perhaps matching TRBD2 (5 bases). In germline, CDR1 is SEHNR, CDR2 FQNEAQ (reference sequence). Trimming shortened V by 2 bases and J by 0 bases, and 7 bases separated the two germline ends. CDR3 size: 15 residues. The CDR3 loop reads CASSLLGTNTGELFF. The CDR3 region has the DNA TGTGCCAGCAGCTTACTCGGGACGAACACCGGGGAGCTGTTTTTT. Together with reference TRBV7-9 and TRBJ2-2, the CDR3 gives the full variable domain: DTGVSQNPRHKITKRGQNVTFRCDPISEHNRLYWYRQTLGQGPEFLTYFQNEAQLEKSRLLSDRFSAERPKGSFSTLEIQRTEQGDSAMYLCASSLLGTNTGELFFGEGSRLTVL.

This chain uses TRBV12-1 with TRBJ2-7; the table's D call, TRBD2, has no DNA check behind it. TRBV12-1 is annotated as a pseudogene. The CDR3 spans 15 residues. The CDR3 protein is CASSSSLRTPYEQYF. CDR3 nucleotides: TGTGCCAGCAGCTCTTCCCTACGTACCCCCTACGAGCAGTACTTC.

The CDR3 bases are TGTGCCAGCAGCTTGGGACATTCCCCTGACACCATATATTTT. Protein sequence: CASSLGHSPDTIYF. The V gene is TRBV7-8, the J gene TRBJ1-3, with a weak D call TRBD1 (6 bases). Per the germline V gene, CDR1 is SGHVS and CDR2 is FQNEAQ. This CDR3 is built from 14 residues. The V end lost 3 bases, the J end lost 8 bases, and 14 bases lay between the germline ends.

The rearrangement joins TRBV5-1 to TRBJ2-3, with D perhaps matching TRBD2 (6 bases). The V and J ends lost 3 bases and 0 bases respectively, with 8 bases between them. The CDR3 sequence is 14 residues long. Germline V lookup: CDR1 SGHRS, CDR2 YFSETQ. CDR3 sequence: CASSSGVSTDTQYF. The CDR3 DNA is TGCGCCAGCAGCTCGGGAGTAAGCACAGATACGCAGTATTTT.

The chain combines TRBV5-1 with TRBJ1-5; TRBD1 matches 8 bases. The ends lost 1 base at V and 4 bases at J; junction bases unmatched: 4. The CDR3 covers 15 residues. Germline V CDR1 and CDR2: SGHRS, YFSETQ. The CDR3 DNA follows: TGCGCCAGCAGCTTGTGGACAGGGCCGAATCAGCCCCAGCATTTT. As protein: CASSLWTGPNQPQHF.

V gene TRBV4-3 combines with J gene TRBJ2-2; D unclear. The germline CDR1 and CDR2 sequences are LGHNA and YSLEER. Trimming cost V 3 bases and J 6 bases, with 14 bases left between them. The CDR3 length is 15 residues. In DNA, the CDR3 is TGCGCCAGCAGCCAGCAGACTTATGAACCCGGGGAGCTGTTTTTT. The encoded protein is CASSQQTYEPGELFF.

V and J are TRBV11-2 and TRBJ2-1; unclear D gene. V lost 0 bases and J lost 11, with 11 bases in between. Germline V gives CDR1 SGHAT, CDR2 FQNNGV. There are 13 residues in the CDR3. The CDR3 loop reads CASSLEIGPQQFF. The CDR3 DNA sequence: TGTGCCAGCAGCTTAGAAATAGGACCGCAGCAGTTCTTC.

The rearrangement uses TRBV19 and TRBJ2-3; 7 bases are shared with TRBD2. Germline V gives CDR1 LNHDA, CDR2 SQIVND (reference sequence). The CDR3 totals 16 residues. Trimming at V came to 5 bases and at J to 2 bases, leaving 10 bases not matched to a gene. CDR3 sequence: CASSGVLREFTDTQYF. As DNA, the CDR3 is TGTGCCAGTAGTGGGGTCTTGCGGGAGTTCACAGATACGCAGTATTTT.

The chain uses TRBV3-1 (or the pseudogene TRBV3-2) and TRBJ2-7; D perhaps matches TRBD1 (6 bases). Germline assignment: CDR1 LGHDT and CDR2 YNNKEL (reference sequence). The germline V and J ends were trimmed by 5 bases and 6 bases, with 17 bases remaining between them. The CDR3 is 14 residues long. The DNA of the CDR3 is TGTGCCAGCAGCTCAGGGGACACCCTCGCCGAGCAGTACTTC. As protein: CASSSGDTLAEQYF.

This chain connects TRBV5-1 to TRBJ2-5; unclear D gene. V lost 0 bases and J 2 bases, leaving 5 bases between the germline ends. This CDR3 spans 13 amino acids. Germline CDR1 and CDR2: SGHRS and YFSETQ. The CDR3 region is CASSLGGQETQYF. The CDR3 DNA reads TGCGCCAGCAGCTTGGGGGGACAAGAGACCCAGTACTTC.

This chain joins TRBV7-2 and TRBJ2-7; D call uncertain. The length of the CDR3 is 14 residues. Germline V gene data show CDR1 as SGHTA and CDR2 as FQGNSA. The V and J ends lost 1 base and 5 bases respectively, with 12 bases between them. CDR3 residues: CASSLGSRQHEQYF. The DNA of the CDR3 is TGTGCCAGCAGCTTAGGCTCGAGACAACACGAGCAGTACTTC. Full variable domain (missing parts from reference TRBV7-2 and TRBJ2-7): GAGVSQSPSNKVTEKGKDVELRCDPISGHTALYWYRQSLGQGLEFLIYFQGNSAPDKSGLPSDRFSAERTGGSVSTLTIQRTQQEDSAVYLCASSLGSRQHEQYFGPGTRLTVT.

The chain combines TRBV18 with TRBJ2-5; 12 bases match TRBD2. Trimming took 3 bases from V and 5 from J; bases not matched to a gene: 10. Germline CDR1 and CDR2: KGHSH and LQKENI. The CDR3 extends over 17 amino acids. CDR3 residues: CASSPSSGGASGETQYF. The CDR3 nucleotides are TGTGCCAGCTCACCCTCTAGCGGGGGGGCCTCAGGCGAGACCCAGTACTTC.

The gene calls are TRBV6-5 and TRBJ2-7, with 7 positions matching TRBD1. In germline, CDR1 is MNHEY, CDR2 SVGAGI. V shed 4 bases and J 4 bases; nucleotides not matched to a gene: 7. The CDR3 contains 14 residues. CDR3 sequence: CASSWRQGSYEQYF. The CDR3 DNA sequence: TGTGCCAGCAGTTGGCGACAGGGTAGTTACGAGCAGTACTTC.

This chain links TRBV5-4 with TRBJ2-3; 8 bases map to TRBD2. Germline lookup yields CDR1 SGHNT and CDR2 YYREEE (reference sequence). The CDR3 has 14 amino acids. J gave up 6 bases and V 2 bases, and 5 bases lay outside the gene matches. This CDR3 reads CASSLAGAVDTQYF. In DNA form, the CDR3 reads TGTGCCAGCAGCTTAGCGGGGGCCGTGGATACGCAGTATTTT.

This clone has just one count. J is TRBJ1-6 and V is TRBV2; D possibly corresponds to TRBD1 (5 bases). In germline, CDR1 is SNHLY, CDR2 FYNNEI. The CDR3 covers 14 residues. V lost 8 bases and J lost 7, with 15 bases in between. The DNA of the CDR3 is TGTGCCAGCGGACCCGGGACGGTCAATTCACCCCTCCACTTT. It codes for CASGPGTVNSPLHF.

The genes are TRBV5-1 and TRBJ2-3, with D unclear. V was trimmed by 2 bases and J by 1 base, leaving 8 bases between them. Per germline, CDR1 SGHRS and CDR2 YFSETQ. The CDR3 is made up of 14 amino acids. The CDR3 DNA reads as TGCGCCAGCAGCTTAGAGGACGGCACAGATACGCAGTATTTT. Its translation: CASSLEDGTDTQYF.

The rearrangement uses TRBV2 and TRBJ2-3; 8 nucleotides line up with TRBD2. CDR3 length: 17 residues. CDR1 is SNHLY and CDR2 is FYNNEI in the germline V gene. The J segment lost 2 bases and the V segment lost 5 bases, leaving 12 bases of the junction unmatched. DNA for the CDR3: TGTGCCAGCAGTCCGAGACTAGCGCAAACAAACACAGATACGCAGTATTTT. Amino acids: CASSPRLAQTNTDTQYF.

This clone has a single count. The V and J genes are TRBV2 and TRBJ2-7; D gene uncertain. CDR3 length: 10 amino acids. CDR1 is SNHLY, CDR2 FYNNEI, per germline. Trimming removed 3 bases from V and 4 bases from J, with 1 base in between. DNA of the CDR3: TGTGCCAGCAGTGAGTACGAGCAGTACTTC. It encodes CASSEYEQYF.

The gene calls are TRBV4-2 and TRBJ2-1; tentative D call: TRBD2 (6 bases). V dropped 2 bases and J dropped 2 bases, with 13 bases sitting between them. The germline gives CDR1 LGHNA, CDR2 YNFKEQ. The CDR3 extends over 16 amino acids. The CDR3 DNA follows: TGTGCCAGCAGCCAACAGTCTAGCGACCCCTACAATGAGCAGTTCTTC. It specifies CASSQQSSDPYNEQFF.

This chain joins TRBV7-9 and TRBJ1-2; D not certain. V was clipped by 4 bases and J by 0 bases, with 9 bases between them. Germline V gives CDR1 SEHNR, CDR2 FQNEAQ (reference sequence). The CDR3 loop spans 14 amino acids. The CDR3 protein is CASSSGSTNYGYTF. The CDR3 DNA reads TGTGCCAGCAGCTCAGGCAGTACTAACTATGGCTACACCTTC.

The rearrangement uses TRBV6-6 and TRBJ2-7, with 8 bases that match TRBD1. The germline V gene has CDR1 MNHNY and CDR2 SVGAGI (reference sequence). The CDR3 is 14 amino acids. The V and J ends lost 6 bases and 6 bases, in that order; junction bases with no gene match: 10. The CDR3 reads CASRPGQGLSEQYF. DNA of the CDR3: TGTGCCAGCAGACCCGGACAGGGTTTGAGCGAGCAGTACTTC.